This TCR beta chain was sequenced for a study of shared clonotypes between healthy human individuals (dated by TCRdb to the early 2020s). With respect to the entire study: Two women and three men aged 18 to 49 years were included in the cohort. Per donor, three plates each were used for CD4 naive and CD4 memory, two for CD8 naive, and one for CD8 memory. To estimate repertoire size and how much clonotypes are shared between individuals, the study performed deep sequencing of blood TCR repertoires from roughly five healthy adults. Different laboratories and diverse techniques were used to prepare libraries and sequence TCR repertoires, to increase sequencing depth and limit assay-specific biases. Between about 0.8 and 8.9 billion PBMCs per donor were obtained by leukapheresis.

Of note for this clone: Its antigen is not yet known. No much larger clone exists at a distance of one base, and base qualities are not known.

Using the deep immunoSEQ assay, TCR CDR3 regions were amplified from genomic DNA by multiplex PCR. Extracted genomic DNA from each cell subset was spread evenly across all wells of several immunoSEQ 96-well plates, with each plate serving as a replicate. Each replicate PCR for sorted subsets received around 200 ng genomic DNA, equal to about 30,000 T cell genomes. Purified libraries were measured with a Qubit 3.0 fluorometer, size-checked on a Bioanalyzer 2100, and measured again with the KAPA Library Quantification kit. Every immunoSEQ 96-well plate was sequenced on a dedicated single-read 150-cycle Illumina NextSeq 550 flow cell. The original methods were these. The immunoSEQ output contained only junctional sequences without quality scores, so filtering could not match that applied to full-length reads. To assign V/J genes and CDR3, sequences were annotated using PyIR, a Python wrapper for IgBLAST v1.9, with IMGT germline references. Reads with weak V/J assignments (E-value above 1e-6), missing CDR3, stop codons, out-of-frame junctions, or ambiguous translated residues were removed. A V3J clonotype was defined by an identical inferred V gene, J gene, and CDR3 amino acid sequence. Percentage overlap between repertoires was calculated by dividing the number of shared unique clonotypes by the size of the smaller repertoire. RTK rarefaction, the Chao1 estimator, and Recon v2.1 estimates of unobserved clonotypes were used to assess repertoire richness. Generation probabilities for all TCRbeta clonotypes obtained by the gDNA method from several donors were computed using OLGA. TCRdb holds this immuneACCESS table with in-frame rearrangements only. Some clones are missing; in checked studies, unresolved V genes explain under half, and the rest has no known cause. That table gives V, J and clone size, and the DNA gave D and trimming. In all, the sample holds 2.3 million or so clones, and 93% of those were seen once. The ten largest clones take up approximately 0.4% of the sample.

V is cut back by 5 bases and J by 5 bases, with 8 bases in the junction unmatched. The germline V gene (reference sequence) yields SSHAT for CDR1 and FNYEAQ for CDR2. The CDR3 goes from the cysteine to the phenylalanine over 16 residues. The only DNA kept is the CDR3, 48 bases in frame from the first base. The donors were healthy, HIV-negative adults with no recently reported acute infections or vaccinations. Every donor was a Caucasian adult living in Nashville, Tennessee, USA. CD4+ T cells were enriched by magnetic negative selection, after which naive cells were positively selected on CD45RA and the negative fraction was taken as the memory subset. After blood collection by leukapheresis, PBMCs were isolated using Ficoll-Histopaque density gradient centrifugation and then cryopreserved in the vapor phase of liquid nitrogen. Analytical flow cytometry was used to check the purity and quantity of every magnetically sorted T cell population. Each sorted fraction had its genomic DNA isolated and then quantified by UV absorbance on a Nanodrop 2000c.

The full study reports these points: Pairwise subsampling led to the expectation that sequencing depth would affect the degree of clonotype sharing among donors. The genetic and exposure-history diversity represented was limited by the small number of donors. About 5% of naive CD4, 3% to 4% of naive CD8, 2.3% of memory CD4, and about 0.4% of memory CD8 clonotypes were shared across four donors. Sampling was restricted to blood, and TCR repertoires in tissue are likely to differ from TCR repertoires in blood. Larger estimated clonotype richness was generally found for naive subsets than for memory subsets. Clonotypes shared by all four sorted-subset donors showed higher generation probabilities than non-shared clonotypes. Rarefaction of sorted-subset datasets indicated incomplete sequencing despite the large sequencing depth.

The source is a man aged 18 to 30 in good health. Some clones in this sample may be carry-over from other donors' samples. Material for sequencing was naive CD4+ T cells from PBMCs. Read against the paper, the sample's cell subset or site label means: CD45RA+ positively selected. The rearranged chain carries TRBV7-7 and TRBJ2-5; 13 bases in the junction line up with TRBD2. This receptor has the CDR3 CASSLGLAGVGETQYF. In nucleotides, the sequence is TGTGCCAGCAGCCTCGGACTAGCGGGAGTGGGGGAGACCCAGTACTTC.